Each of the 25 T cell receptor beta chains below was sequenced from the same sample in a study of blood T cell repertoires in COVID-19. Generated by immunoSEQ multiplex PCR, the TCRdb table keeps only in-frame clones and is missing some. Among 90,000 or so clones, about 90% were seen once, and the ten largest hold 11%. The sequenced sample consisted of peripheral blood. The receptors originated from an elderly man with acute or convalescent COVID-19.

CDR3 loop: CAWSVPWVAGAYEQYF. The CDR3 coding sequence is TGTGCCTGGAGTGTACCTTGGGTAGCGGGAGCCTACGAGCAGTACTTC. The genes are TRBV30 and TRBJ2-7, with 9 bases matching TRBD2. The germline gives CDR1 GTSNPN, CDR2 SVGIG (reference sequence). V was pared by 0 bases and J by 2 bases, with 8 bases of the junction left unmatched. The length of the CDR3 is 16 residues.

The chain carries TRBV19 and TRBJ1-1, with TRBD1 matching 8 bases. This CDR3 comprises 12 residues. V gave up 10 bases and J gave up 4 bases; unmatched junction bases: 5. Germline CDR1 LNHDA, CDR2 SQIVND (reference sequence). The CDR3 sequence: CATRGQSTEAFF. The CDR3 nucleotides read TGTGCCACCAGGGGGCAGAGCACTGAAGCTTTCTTT.

The chain recombines TRBV6-5 with TRBJ2-4; D perhaps matches TRBD1 (5 bases). The CDR3 is made up of 14 amino acids. Per the germline V gene, CDR1 is MNHEY and CDR2 is SVGAGI. V gave up 8 bases and J gave up 2 bases, with 13 bases separating them. CDR3 protein: CASRKSGTKNIQYF. DNA for the CDR3: TGTGCCAGCCGAAAGTCAGGGACCAAAAACATTCAGTACTTC.

V and J are TRBV28 and TRBJ2-7, with TRBD2 as a possible D gene (7 bases). The CDR3 is made up of 14 amino acids. V shed 5 bases and J shed 3 bases, with 14 bases lying between them. The germline CDR1 and CDR2 sequences are MDHEN and SYDVKM. The CDR3 region is CASSAGGGGYEQYF. DNA for the CDR3: TGTGCCAGCAGTGCCGGGGGAGGGGGCTACGAGCAGTACTTC.

This chain links TRBV5-1 with TRBJ2-5; D perhaps matches TRBD1 (6 bases). V was shortened by 4 bases and J by 1 base, with 11 bases between the two germline ends. This CDR3 is built from 14 residues. Germline-derived CDR1 and CDR2 are SGHRS and YFSETQ. The CDR3 is CASSPGQFQETQYF. CDR3 nucleotide sequence: TGCGCCAGCAGCCCCGGACAGTTCCAAGAGACCCAGTACTTC.

This sequence joins TRBV28 and TRBJ2-1; 7 bases match TRBD2. This CDR3 contains 17 residues. V dropped 2 bases and J dropped 7; count of bases not matched to a gene: 14. Germline CDR1 MDHEN, CDR2 SYDVKM. This chain's CDR3 is CASSLRRREFGKNEQFF. In nucleotides, the CDR3 is TGTGCCAGCAGTTTAAGGAGGCGGGAGTTCGGAAAAAATGAGCAGTTCTTC.

The V gene is TRBV20-1, the J gene TRBJ2-7; 8 bases match TRBD2. The germline gives CDR1 DFQATT, CDR2 SNEGSKA (reference sequence). V shed 3 bases, J shed 2 bases, and the junction held 3 bases outside the gene matches. The CDR3 has 13 residues. CDR3 sequence (DNA): TGCAGTGCTAGTAGCGGGGCCCCCTACGAGCAGTACTTC. This gives the protein CSASSGAPYEQYF.

The V and J genes are TRBV7-9 and TRBJ1-2; 11 nucleotides agree with TRBD1. The V segment lost 5 bases and the J segment 4 bases; nucleotides outside the gene matches: 3. CDR1 is SEHNR, CDR2 FQNEAQ, per germline (reference sequence). CDR3 length: 14 amino acids. The CDR3 nucleotides are TGTGCCAGCAGCCGGACAGGGGGCTCCTATGGCTACACCTTC. Translating gives CASSRTGGSYGYTF.

V usage is TRBV6-5 and J usage is TRBJ2-7; 9 bases line up with TRBD1. The germline gives CDR1 MNHEY, CDR2 SVGAGI. The CDR3 contains 12 residues. Trimming took 8 bases from V and 6 from J; bases not matched to a gene: 5. CDR3 amino acids: CASGTGIGEQYF. The CDR3 nucleotides read TGTGCCAGCGGGACAGGGATAGGCGAGCAGTACTTC.

This sequence joins TRBV3-1 (or the pseudogene TRBV3-2) and TRBJ2-1; the match to TRBD2 covers 13 bases. CDR3 size: 16 residues. Trimming at V came to 5 bases and at J to 0 bases, leaving 1 base not matched to a gene. The germline V gene encodes CDR1 LGHDT and CDR2 YNNKEL (reference sequence). The CDR3 DNA follows: TGTGCCAGCAGCACTAGCGGGGGGGCCTCCTACAATGAGCAGTTCTTC. Amino acids: CASSTSGGASYNEQFF.

CDR3 coding DNA: TGTGCCAGCAGCCCGAGTGCTAACTATGGCTACACCTTC. It translates to CASSPSANYGYTF. The gene calls are TRBV7-9 and TRBJ1-2, with D unresolved. The CDR3 has 13 amino acids. Trimming pared 5 bases from V and 0 bases from J, leaving 7 bases between. Germline values: CDR1 SEHNR, CDR2 FQNEAQ (reference sequence).

The chain couples TRBV11-3 to TRBJ2-2; D possibly corresponds to TRBD1 (6 bases). The germline CDR1 and CDR2 sequences are SGHNT and YENEEA. This CDR3 has 17 amino acids. Between the trimmed V and J ends, which lost 5 bases and 0 bases, there was a span of 16 bases. The CDR3, as DNA: TGTGCCAGCAGCCCCGCCGGGACACACTCGAACACCGGGGAGCTGTTTTTT. It yields the protein CASSPAGTHSNTGELFF.

The J gene is TRBJ2-1, the V gene TRBV7-2; 11 bases fit TRBD1. The CDR3 spans 15 residues. CDR1 and CDR2 (germline): SGHTA, FQGNSA. Trimming cost V 5 bases and J 7 bases; bases outside gene matches: 7. The CDR3 loop is CASSTYGQGANEQFF. In DNA, the CDR3 is TGTGCCAGCAGCACCTACGGACAGGGGGCTAATGAGCAGTTCTTC.

This clone has more than one count but fewer than ten. In DNA, the CDR3 is TGTGCCAGCAGTGAAGTCGACTCGAACACTGAAGCTTTCTTT. Its translation: CASSEVDSNTEAFF. V usage is TRBV6-1 and J usage is TRBJ1-1; D unclear. Germline V lookup: CDR1 MNHNS, CDR2 SASEGT. This CDR3 region has 14 residues. Trimming cost V 1 base and J 1 base, with 7 bases left between them.

This rearrangement joins TRBV28 to TRBJ1-2; D is undetermined. The CDR3 runs 13 residues. Germline CDR1 is MDHEN and CDR2 is SYDVKM. The ends were cut back, 7 bases at V and 7 bases at J, with 16 bases in the middle. CDR3 region: CASTSFLFVGYTF. CDR3 bases: TGTGCCAGCACCTCGTTTTTGTTTGTTGGCTACACCTTC.

Only one count was recorded for this clone. The chain couples TRBV18 to TRBJ2-2; the D gene is possibly TRBD1 (6 bases). From germline, CDR1 is KGHSH and CDR2 LQKENI. This CDR3 region has 14 residues. Trimming cost V 3 bases and J 6 bases, with 11 bases left between them. CDR3 bases: TGTGCCAGCTCACCCCAGGGGAGCGCCGGGGAGCTGTTTTTT. It yields the protein CASSPQGSAGELFF.

V usage is TRBV10-1 and J usage is TRBJ1-1; D gene unclear. There are 14 residues in the CDR3. CDR1 and CDR2 from the germline V gene are WNHNN and SYGVQD (reference sequence). V lost 3 bases and J 1 base, leaving 9 bases between the germline ends. CDR3 sequence reads: CASSDEGSNTEAFF. As DNA, the CDR3 is TGCGCCAGCAGTGATGAGGGTTCGAACACTGAAGCTTTCTTT.

This rearrangement joins TRBV18 to TRBJ1-1; D gene uncertain. Trimming cost V 3 bases and J 0 bases, with 5 bases left between them. This CDR3 region has 13 residues. Germline loops: CDR1 KGHSH, CDR2 LQKENI. As DNA, the CDR3 is TGTGCCAGCTCACCCCCCATGAACACTGAAGCTTTCTTT. Its protein is CASSPPMNTEAFF. Drawing the rest from reference TRBV18 and TRBJ1-1, the complete variable domain is NAGVMQNPRHLVRRRGQEARLRCSPMKGHSHVYWYRQLPEEGLKFMVYLQKENIIDESGMPKERFSAEFPKEGPSILRIQQVVRGDSAAYFCASSPPMNTEAFFGQGTRLTVV.

The J gene is TRBJ2-1, the V gene TRBV7-8; TRBD2 agrees at 9 bases. There are 13 residues in the CDR3. Germline V lookup: CDR1 SGHVS, CDR2 FQNEAQ. The trim removed 10 bases at V and 6 bases at J, leaving 7 bases unmatched. The CDR3 DNA sequence: TGTGCCACCAATAGCGGGGGCCTCAATGAGCAGTTCTTC. This sequence encodes CATNSGGLNEQFF.

This clone was found a few times. V and J are TRBV11-3 and TRBJ2-3, with TRBD1 matching 9 bases. V lost 0 bases to trimming and J lost 4 bases; unmatched junction nucleotides: 8. The CDR3 runs 17 residues. Germline values: CDR1 SGHNT, CDR2 YENEEA. The DNA of the CDR3 is TGTGCCAGCAGCTTAGAGGGACAGGGCTTCGGGTCAGATACGCAGTATTTT. It codes for CASSLEGQGFGSDTQYF.

V usage is TRBV5-4 and J usage is TRBJ2-2; 8 bases match TRBD2. Germline V gives CDR1 SGHNT, CDR2 YYREEE (reference sequence). With V trimmed by 3 bases and J by 0 bases, 4 bases remained unmatched. The CDR3 runs 16 residues. CDR3 in amino acids: CASSSRTSPNTGELFF. The DNA for the CDR3 is TGTGCCAGCAGCTCCCGGACTAGCCCGAACACCGGGGAGCTGTTTTTT.

The chain is built from TRBV6-2 or TRBV6-3 and TRBJ2-1; 8 bases are a match to TRBD2. Trimming cost V 2 bases and J 7 bases; bases outside gene matches: 7. CDR1 and CDR2 (germline): MNHEY, SVGEGT. The CDR3 sequence is 15 residues long. The CDR3 loop is CASSYRAGDRNEQFF. Written as DNA, the CDR3 is TGTGCCAGCAGTTACAGAGCGGGAGACCGGAATGAGCAGTTCTTC.

The chain joins TRBV4-3 to TRBJ1-6, with D uncertain. Trimming removed 0 bases at V and 7 bases at J, with 7 bases between. Germline CDR1 is LGHNA and CDR2 is YSLEER. The CDR3 consists of 14 residues. In DNA, the CDR3 is TGCGCCAGCAGCCAAGATGGGGAGAATTCACCCCTCCACTTT. It codes for CASSQDGENSPLHF.

This rearrangement joins TRBV7-8 to TRBJ2-1; D possibly corresponds to TRBD2 (6 bases). Germline V gene data show CDR1 as SGHVS and CDR2 as FQNEAQ. The CDR3 covers 14 residues. Trimming stripped 1 base from V and 5 bases from J, with 9 bases between. The DNA for the CDR3 is TGTGCCAGCAGCTTAGGGGCGGGAAACAATGAGCAGTTCTTC. This gives the protein CASSLGAGNNEQFF.

The chain joins TRBV10-3 to TRBJ1-4, with 10 bases lining up with TRBD1. This CDR3 comprises 14 residues. Trimming cost V 7 bases and J 6 bases; bases outside gene matches: 5. CDR1 is ENHRY, CDR2 SYGVKD, per germline. CDR3 loop: CAIKGQGGDEKLFF. The CDR3 DNA reads as TGTGCCATCAAAGGACAGGGGGGGGATGAAAAACTGTTTTTT.